One and the same sample provided the 25 T cell receptor beta chains below, sequenced in a study of Graves' ophthalmopathy and Graves' hyperthyroidism. As the template, RNA transcripts were used to amplify TCR beta CDR3 regions. In the first round, RT-PCR was carried out with HTBI primers, and a multiplex PCR formed the second round. In TCRdb, the multiplex PCR reads were re-called with MiXCR into one record per CDR3 protein. Of hundreds of thousands of distinct CDR3 sequences in the sample, over 40% were seen once. The specimen sequenced was peripheral blood. Receptors were obtained from an adult man with Graves' ophthalmopathy.

This chain uses TRBV10-2 with TRBJ1-1; D remains ambiguous. Trimming took off 6 bases at V and 11 bases at J, with 22 bases between the two ends. The CDR3 covers 14 residues. Germline lookup yields CDR1 WSHSY and CDR2 SAAADI. In nucleotides, the CDR3 is TGCGCCAGCAGGGTCGTCGGGGAGGCCGGAGGGGCTTTCTTT. This gives the protein CASRVVGEAGGAFF.

The chain carries TRBV20-1 and TRBJ2-5; D may be TRBD1 (6 bases). The CDR3 contains 16 residues. Germline loops: CDR1 DFQATT, CDR2 SNEGSKA (reference sequence). V lost 5 bases and J 1 base, leaving 20 bases between the germline ends. In DNA form, the CDR3 reads TGCAGTGCTCTAGGGTCAGGGGATAGCCTCCAAGAGACCCAGTACTTC. It codes for CSALGSGDSLQETQYF.

This clonotype was observed many times. The V gene is TRBV2, the J gene TRBJ1-4; TRBD1 matches at 9 bases. Germline CDR1 and CDR2: SNHLY and FYNNEI. The CDR3 length is 13 residues. After removal of 4 bases from V and 8 bases from J, the junction contained 2 bases not matched to a gene. The CDR3 reads CASSGGTGEKLFF. The CDR3 DNA reads as TGTGCCAGCAGTGGGGGGACAGGGGAAAAACTGTTTTTT.

As to this clonotype: Being one base from a much bigger clone, this may be a read error. V gene TRBV7-2 combines with J gene TRBJ1-3, with D unresolved. CDR3 length equals 15 residues. The V end was cut by 1 base, the J end by 6 bases, with 13 bases between. Germline V gene data show CDR1 as SGHTA and CDR2 as FQGNSA. Written as DNA, the CDR3 is TGTGCCAGCAGCTTAGTTTGGGCGGCTGAAAACACCATATATTTT. It is translated as CASSLVWAAENTIYF.

This clonotype occurred many times. This rearrangement joins TRBV5-8 to TRBJ1-2, with 7 bases lining up with TRBD1. Germline CDR1 reads SGHTS; CDR2 reads YDEGEE. The CDR3 spans 14 residues. With V trimmed by 4 bases and J by 4 bases, 7 bases remained unmatched. CDR3 residues: CASSRDRAVYGYTF. CDR3 bases: TGTGCCAGCAGCCGCGACAGGGCCGTCTATGGCTACACCTTC.

This clonotype was detected many times. The chain uses TRBV25-1 and TRBJ2-2; D is unresolved. In germline, CDR1 is MGHDK, CDR2 SYGVNS. This CDR3 has 13 residues. Trimming removed 4 bases from V and 5 bases from J, with 8 bases in between. CDR3 region: CASSVPGTGELFF. The CDR3 bases are TGTGCCAGCAGTGTCCCAGGAACCGGGGAGCTGTTTTTT.

J is TRBJ2-5 and V is TRBV29-1, with D maybe TRBD1 (6 bases). CDR3 length equals 11 residues. CDR1 and CDR2 (germline): SQVTM, ANQGSEA. The V end was cut by 7 bases, the J end by 7 bases, with 13 bases between. CDR3 in amino acids: CSAGATGTQYF. The CDR3 DNA is TGCAGCGCAGGGGCTACGGGGACCCAGTACTTC.

This clonotype appeared a few times. The CDR3 DNA is TGTGCCTGGAGCAGCTTAGGGGGCACTGAAGCTTTCTTT. It translates to CAWSSLGGTEAFF. The chain employs TRBV30 and TRBJ1-1; TRBD1 might be the D (6 bases). The V and J ends lost 3 bases and 4 bases respectively, with 12 bases between them. This CDR3 comprises 13 residues. CDR1 is GTSNPN, CDR2 SVGIG, per germline (reference sequence).

With respect to this clonotype: A single base separates this from a much larger clone, so it may be a read error. The rearrangement joins TRBV7-9 to TRBJ2-2; no clear D gene. Germline lookup yields CDR1 SEHNR and CDR2 FQNEAQ (reference sequence). The CDR3 loop spans 11 amino acids. CDR3 DNA: TGTGCCGGCAGCTCATACGGGGAGCTGTTTTTT. Translated: CAGSSYGELFF.

The chain is built from TRBV2 and TRBJ1-5; a possible D gene is TRBD1 (5 bases). Germline values: CDR1 SNHLY, CDR2 FYNNEI. The CDR3 is 13 amino acids. Trimming removed 4 bases at V and 6 bases at J, with 10 bases between. CDR3 loop: CASSVGGRQPQHF. The CDR3, as DNA: TGTGCCAGCAGTGTTGGGGGTCGTCAGCCCCAGCATTTT.

In this sample, this clonotype turned up many times. The chain is built from TRBV7-2 and TRBJ2-7, with TRBD1 as a possible D gene (6 bases). The germline V and J ends were trimmed by 5 bases and 5 bases, with 16 bases remaining between them. The CDR3 runs to 14 residues. Germline assignment: CDR1 SGHTA and CDR2 FQGNSA. The CDR3 DNA reads TGTGCCAGCAGCCTCTACAGGGTTAGCAACGAGCAGTACTTC. Translation gives CASSLYRVSNEQYF. Complete variable domain (other parts from reference TRBV7-2 and TRBJ2-7): GAGVSQSPSNKVTEKGKDVELRCDPISGHTALYWYRQSLGQGLEFLIYFQGNSAPDKSGLPSDRFSAERTGGSVSTLTIQRTQQEDSAVYLCASSLYRVSNEQYFGPGTRLTVT.

The rearrangement joins TRBV19 to TRBJ1-5, with D maybe TRBD1 (5 bases). The CDR3 has 13 amino acids. Trimming took 4 bases from V and 11 from J, leaving 15 bases between them. Germline assignment: CDR1 LNHDA and CDR2 SQIVND (reference sequence). The CDR3 sequence: CASSTVWGETQHF. The CDR3 DNA sequence: TGTGCCAGTAGTACAGTTTGGGGGGAGACCCAGCATTTT.

This sequence joins TRBV3-1 and TRBJ2-7, with D unclear. The CDR3 runs to 15 residues. Trimming removed 4 bases from V and 3 bases from J, with 16 bases in between. From germline, CDR1 is LGHDT and CDR2 YNNKEL (reference sequence). CDR3 residues: CASSPIPGQFYEQYF. CDR3 DNA sequence: TGTGCCAGCAGCCCCATCCCCGGGCAGTTCTACGAGCAGTACTTC.

The chain is built from TRBV4-1 and TRBJ2-5, with a weak D call TRBD1 (6 bases). The CDR3 loop spans 16 amino acids. Looked up from germline, CDR1 is MGHRA and CDR2 is YSYEKL. Trimming stripped 6 bases from V and 5 bases from J, with 22 bases between. CDR3 residues: CASSLNQGTHGETQYF. The CDR3 DNA is TGCGCCAGCAGTTTAAATCAGGGGACCCACGGGGAGACCCAGTACTTC.

Points on this clonotype: A much larger clonotype is one base distant, so this may be a read error. The rearrangement joins TRBV20-1 to TRBJ2-2; 9 nucleotides agree with TRBD1. Germline CDR1 and CDR2: DFQATT and SNEGSKA (reference sequence). This CDR3 has 13 residues. The CDR3 here is CSASGDRAGELVF. CDR3 sequence (DNA): TGCAGTGCTAGCGGGGACAGGGCTGGGGAGCTGGTTTTT.

CDR3 sequence (DNA): TGTGCCAGCAGTCAACGGGAGCTTGCTTTCTTT. This sequence encodes CASSQRELAFF. This rearrangement joins TRBV11-2 to TRBJ1-1; no firm D call. The CDR3 consists of 11 residues. The germline V gene encodes CDR1 SGHAT and CDR2 FQNNGV. The V and J ends lost 6 bases and 11 bases respectively, with 13 bases between them.

This clonotype was counted many times. The rearrangement joins TRBV19 to TRBJ1-1; a weak D match, TRBD1 (6 bases). The germline V gene encodes CDR1 LNHDA and CDR2 SQIVND (reference sequence). This CDR3 has 12 residues. The ends were cut back, 7 bases at V and 4 bases at J, with 10 bases in the middle. The CDR3 protein is CASKGGGTEAFF. The CDR3 bases are TGTGCCAGTAAGGGGGGGGGCACTGAAGCTTTCTTT. The full variable domain, completed using reference TRBV19 and TRBJ1-1, is DGGITQSPKYLFRKEGQNVTLSCEQNLNHDAMYWYRQDPGQGLRLIYYSQIVNDFQKGDIAEGYSVSREKKESFPLTVTSAQKNPTAFYLCASKGGGTEAFFGQGTRLTVV.

The sample holds a few counts of this clonotype. This chain links TRBV2 with TRBJ1-5; D is unresolved. Per the germline V gene, CDR1 is SNHLY and CDR2 is FYNNEI. This CDR3 is 15 amino acids long. V lost 6 bases, J lost 3 bases, and 15 bases lay in between. Written as DNA, the CDR3 is TGTGCCAGCAGCCATGAAGGCAGTCTCAATCAGCCCCAGCATTTT. Translation: CASSHEGSLNQPQHF.

This clonotype was recorded many times. This chain uses TRBV7-6 with TRBJ1-6; maybe TRBD1 (5 bases). The germline V gene encodes CDR1 SGHVS and CDR2 FNYEAQ. Between the trimmed V and J ends, which lost 3 bases and 8 bases, there was a span of 8 bases. There are 13 residues in the CDR3. The CDR3: CASSLGEYSPLHF. CDR3 bases: TGTGCCAGCAGCTTGGGGGAATATTCACCCCTCCACTTT.

The chain joins TRBV2 to TRBJ1-4, with a possible D match to TRBD1 (5 bases). From germline, CDR1 is SNHLY and CDR2 FYNNEI. The CDR3 contains 14 residues. The V end lost 6 bases, the J end lost 7 bases, and 15 bases lay between the germline ends. CDR3 DNA sequence: TGTGCCAGCAGACCAGGGCCCGGAGGTGAAAAACTGTTTTTT. The encoded protein is CASRPGPGGEKLFF.

On this clonotype itself: This may arise from a read error, as a much more abundant clone is one base away. The rearrangement links TRBV6-6 to TRBJ1-1; D is perhaps TRBD1 (5 bases). V was clipped by 2 bases and J by 10 bases, with 20 bases between them. The V gene's germline CDR1 is MNHNY and CDR2 SVGAGI (reference sequence). The CDR3 contains 15 residues. CDR3 amino acids: CASSYTSVQGKGAFF. CDR3 DNA: TGTGCCAGCAGTTACACGAGTGTCCAGGGAAAAGGAGCTTTCTTT.

This clonotype was detected ten times or more. The V call is TRBV10-3, the J call TRBJ1-5; TRBD1 matches at 7 bases. Losses at the gene ends were 10 bases for V and 6 bases for J; bases not matched to a gene: 6. The CDR3 has 12 amino acids. CDR1 and CDR2 from the germline V gene are ENHRY and SYGVKD. CDR3 sequence: CASEQGTQPQHF. CDR3 bases: TGTGCCAGCGAACAGGGGACTCAGCCCCAGCATTTT.

V gene TRBV6-1 combines with J gene TRBJ1-5; D unclear. CDR3 length: 14 residues. Trimming took off 4 bases at V and 1 base at J, with 8 bases between the two ends. Germline assignment: CDR1 MNHNS and CDR2 SASEGT. In nucleotides, the CDR3 is TGTGCCAGCAGTGTGGTGGGAAGCAATCAGCCCCAGCATTTT. Translated: CASSVVGSNQPQHF.

This clonotype occurred many times. This chain connects TRBV11-2 to TRBJ1-2; 10 bases are a match to TRBD1. The CDR3 sequence is 15 residues long. Germline CDR1 reads SGHAT; CDR2 reads FQNNGV. Trimming cost V 5 bases and J 4 bases; bases outside gene matches: 7. The CDR3 nucleotides are TGTGCCAGCAGCCGGGTGGGACAGGGGCGCTATGGCTACACCTTC. Its translation is CASSRVGQGRYGYTF.

This clonotype was seen only once. The V call is TRBV10-3, the J call TRBJ1-1; no firm D call. The CDR3 spans 13 residues. V was shortened by 11 bases and J by 0 bases, with 13 bases between the two germline ends. Germline-derived CDR1 and CDR2 are ENHRY and SYGVKD. CDR3 amino acids: CASGEGLNTEAFF. DNA of the CDR3: TGTGCCTCGGGTGAGGGTCTGAACACTGAAGCTTTCTTT.